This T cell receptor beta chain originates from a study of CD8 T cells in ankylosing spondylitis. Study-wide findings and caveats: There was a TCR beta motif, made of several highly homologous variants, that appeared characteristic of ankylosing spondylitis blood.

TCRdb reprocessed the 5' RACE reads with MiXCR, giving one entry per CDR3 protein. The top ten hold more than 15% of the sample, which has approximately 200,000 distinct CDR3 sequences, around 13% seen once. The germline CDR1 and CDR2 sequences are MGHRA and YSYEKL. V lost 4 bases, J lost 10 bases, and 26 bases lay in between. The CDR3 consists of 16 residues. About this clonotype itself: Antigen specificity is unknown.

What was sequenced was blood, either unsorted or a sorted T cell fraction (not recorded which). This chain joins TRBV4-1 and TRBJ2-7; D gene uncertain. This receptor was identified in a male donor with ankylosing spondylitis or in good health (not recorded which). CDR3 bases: TGCGCCAGCAGCCGCCTTGGGCGAGCTCACCTGACGGGTCAGTACTTC. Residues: CASSRLGRAHLTGQYF.